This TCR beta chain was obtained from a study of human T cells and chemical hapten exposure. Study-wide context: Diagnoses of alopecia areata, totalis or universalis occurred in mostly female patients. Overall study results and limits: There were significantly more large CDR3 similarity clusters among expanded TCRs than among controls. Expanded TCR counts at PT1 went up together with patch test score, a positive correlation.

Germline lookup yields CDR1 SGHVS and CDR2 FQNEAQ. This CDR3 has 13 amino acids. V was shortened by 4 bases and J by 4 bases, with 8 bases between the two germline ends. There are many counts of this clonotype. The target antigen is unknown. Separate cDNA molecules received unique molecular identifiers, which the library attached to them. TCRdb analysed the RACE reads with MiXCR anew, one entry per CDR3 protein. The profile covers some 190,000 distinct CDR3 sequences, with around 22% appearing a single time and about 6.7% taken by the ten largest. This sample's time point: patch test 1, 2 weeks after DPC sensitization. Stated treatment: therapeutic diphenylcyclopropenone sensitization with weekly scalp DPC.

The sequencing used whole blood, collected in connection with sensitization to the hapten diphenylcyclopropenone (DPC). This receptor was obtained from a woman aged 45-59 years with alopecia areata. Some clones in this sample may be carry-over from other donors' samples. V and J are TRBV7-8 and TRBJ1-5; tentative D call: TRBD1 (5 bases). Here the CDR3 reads CASSSGGNQPQHF. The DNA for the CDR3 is TGTGCCAGCAGCTCCGGGGGGAATCAGCCCCAGCATTTT.